This paragraph reports one TCR beta chain. The data are from a study of blood T cell repertoires in COVID-19. Looking at the study overall: Some COVID-19 samples were acute and others convalescent; all came from the United States, Italy and Spain. Nucleic acid was either cDNA or gDNA, and it came from T cells, B-cell-depleted T cells, or PBMCs.

The protocol was immunoSEQ multiplex PCR, while the TCRdb copy is restricted to in-frame clones and leaves out a portion. Here the sample spans roughly 330,000 clones, about 87% being singletons. Recruitment covered about 25 US areas and drew participants whose ages spanned roughly 18 to 89 years. Each participant's cohort was designated according to participant-reported clinical history. CDR1 is SGDLS, CDR2 YYNGEE, per germline. The CDR3 covers 17 residues. The V segment lost 0 bases and the J segment 0 bases; nucleotides outside the gene matches: 8. The sequence was collected from a woman aged 25 to 39 who had recovered from COVID-19. Sequenced: PBMCs or T cells enriched from blood (not recorded which). V is TRBV9 and J is TRBJ1-1, with 7 bases that match TRBD1. CDR3 sequence reads: CASSVVEGAPMNTEAFF. CDR3 coding DNA: TGTGCCAGCAGCGTAGTAGAGGGGGCCCCAATGAACACTGAAGCTTTCTTT.